What follows are 11 T cell receptor beta chains derived from one specimen sequenced in a study of cytomegalovirus exposure and HLA in healthy donors. Clones were sequenced by immunoSEQ multiplex PCR, and TCRdb holds only the in-frame ones, with some missing. The sample shows about 78,000 clones, approximately 95% of them seen only once. The source material was PBMCs. All receptors derive from a man aged 18-30 years in good health and CMV-seropositive.

V and J are TRBV27 and TRBJ2-1; a weak D match, TRBD2 (7 bases). CDR3 length: 13 amino acids. Germline CDR1 MNHEY, CDR2 SMNVEV (reference sequence). The ends were cut back, 4 bases at V and 8 bases at J, with 12 bases in the middle. Written as DNA, the CDR3 is TGTGCCAGCAGTTCGGGGGGCAGGGATGAGCAGTTCTTC. It is translated as CASSSGGRDEQFF.

The gene calls are TRBV5-6 and TRBJ2-7, with 9 bases that match TRBD2. CDR1 SGHDT and CDR2 YYEEEE come from the germline V gene. This CDR3 contains 16 residues. V shed 1 base, J shed 1 base, and the junction held 6 bases outside the gene matches. CDR3 amino acids: CASSLMTAGGSYEQYF. The CDR3 coding sequence is TGTGCCAGCAGCTTGATGACTGCGGGAGGGTCCTACGAGCAGTACTTC.

The V call is TRBV30, the J call TRBJ1-2, with 8 bases identical to TRBD1. CDR1 is GTSNPN, CDR2 SVGIG, per germline (reference sequence). CDR3 length: 11 residues. Trimming cost V 5 bases and J 9 bases; bases outside gene matches: 5. CDR3 in amino acids: CAWLTGDRYTF. DNA for the CDR3: TGTGCCTGGCTGACAGGGGATCGCTACACCTTC.

The chain couples TRBV27 to TRBJ2-7; 10 bases align to TRBD1. V lost 6 bases, J lost 5 bases, and 7 bases stayed unmatched. The CDR3 consists of 14 residues. CDR1 is MNHEY and CDR2 is SMNVEV in the germline V gene (reference sequence). CDR3 region: CASSGPGQGNEQYF. The CDR3 DNA follows: TGTGCCAGCAGCGGGCCGGGACAGGGGAACGAGCAGTACTTC.

This chain's CDR3 is CASSLQGIGELFF. DNA for the CDR3: TGTGCCAGCAGTCTGCAGGGAATCGGGGAGCTGTTTTTT. The chain employs TRBV14 and TRBJ2-2, with D maybe TRBD1 (5 bases). This CDR3 is built from 13 residues. Germline V gene sequence: CDR1 SGHDN, CDR2 FVKESK. Trimming took 6 bases from V and 7 from J, leaving 12 bases between them.

The chain's CDR3 is CSVEDLNYYGYTF. CDR3 nucleotides: TGCAGCGTTGAAGATCTTAATTATTATGGCTACACCTTC. The chain is built from TRBV29-1 and TRBJ1-2; D is unclear. The germline V and J ends were trimmed by 0 bases and 5 bases, with 10 bases remaining between them. From germline, CDR1 is SQVTM and CDR2 ANQGSEA. This CDR3 is built from 13 residues.

The rearrangement links TRBV4-1 to TRBJ2-1, with D hard to call. The V gene's germline CDR1 is MGHRA and CDR2 YSYEKL. With 6 bases removed from V and 5 bases from J, the gap between germline ends came to 5 bases. This CDR3 contains 11 residues. The CDR3 is CASRYNNEQFF. The CDR3 bases are TGCGCCAGCAGGTACAACAATGAGCAGTTCTTC.

V gene TRBV5-5 combines with J gene TRBJ2-2; 8 nucleotides agree with TRBD2. The germline V gene has CDR1 SGHKS and CDR2 YYEKEE (reference sequence). The CDR3 has 14 residues. V shed 5 bases and J 3 bases; nucleotides not matched to a gene: 3. The CDR3 reads CASSIAGYTGELFF. The CDR3 coding sequence is TGTGCCAGCAGTATAGCGGGATACACCGGGGAGCTGTTTTTT.

V gene TRBV25-1 combines with J gene TRBJ2-1, with TRBD2 identical over 8 bases. CDR1 MGHDK and CDR2 SYGVNS come from the germline V gene. J was trimmed by 5 bases and V by 1 base; bases with no gene match: 4. This CDR3 comprises 15 residues. This CDR3 is CASSELGLADNEQFF. In nucleotides, the CDR3 is TGTGCCAGCAGTGAATTAGGACTAGCCGACAATGAGCAGTTCTTC. Combining the CDR3 with reference TRBV25-1 and TRBJ2-1 gives the whole variable domain EADIYQTPRYLVIGTGKKITLECSQTMGHDKMYWYQQDPGMELHLIHYSYGVNSTEKGDLSSESTVSRIRTEHFPLTLESARPSHTSQYLCASSELGLADNEQFFGPGTRLTVL.

The genes are TRBV5-1 and TRBJ2-1; 9 bases line up with TRBD2. The V gene's germline CDR1 is SGHRS and CDR2 YFSETQ. The J segment lost 9 bases and the V segment lost 5 bases, leaving 12 bases of the junction unmatched. The CDR3 spans 15 residues. CDR3 residues: CASSFLAGSVGEQFF. DNA for the CDR3: TGCGCCAGCAGTTTTCTAGCGGGGTCCGTGGGTGAGCAGTTCTTC.

The rearrangement uses TRBV2 and TRBJ1-1; perhaps TRBD1 as D (5 bases). Germline-derived CDR1 and CDR2 are SNHLY and FYNNEI. V was clipped by 6 bases and J by 7 bases, with 24 bases between them. The CDR3 has 16 amino acids. The CDR3 loop reads CASRAGTGAEVSEAFF. Written as DNA, the CDR3 is TGTGCCAGCAGAGCCGGGACGGGAGCTGAGGTCAGTGAAGCTTTCTTT.